The clone carrying this T cell receptor beta chain was picked up a small number of times. V lost 3 bases and J 1 base, leaving 12 bases between the germline ends. The CDR3 totals 15 residues. The germline V gene encodes CDR1 SGHTA and CDR2 FQGNSA. The source of the sample is a study of T cells after yellow fever vaccination. Study context: In the case of low-cell-number fractions, SMART-Seq v4 Ultra Low Input was used for preparation.

TCRdb itself ran the 5' RACE reads through MiXCR, one entry per CDR3 protein. The sample yields some 390,000 distinct CDR3 sequences, roughly a sixth seen once. The starting material was PBMCs, obtained before the yellow fever booster vaccination. The chain has TRBV7-2 and TRBJ2-5, with D perhaps assigned TRBD1 or TRBD2 (5 bases each). The receptor was isolated from a man aged 18 to 30 who received the YFV17D yellow fever vaccine. The CDR3: CASSFPFGGQETQYF. Here the CDR3 DNA reads TGTGCCAGCAGCTTCCCCTTTGGGGGCCAAGAGACCCAGTACTTC.